This entry is about one T cell receptor beta chain. The PCR contained 60 Vbeta and 13 Jbeta primers. Generated by immunoSEQ multiplex PCR, the TCRdb table keeps only in-frame clones and is missing some. The table includes about 260,000 clones, roughly two thirds detected once. This entry is derived from a study of cytomegalovirus exposure and HLA in healthy donors. V shed 5 bases, J shed 2 bases, and the junction held 5 bases outside the gene matches. CDR1 is LNHDA and CDR2 is SQIVND in the germline V gene (reference sequence). This CDR3 has 16 amino acids. J is TRBJ2-3 and V is TRBV19; 12 nucleotides match TRBD2. This receptor was identified in a female donor in good health and CMV-seronegative. The sequencing sample was made of PBMCs. CDR3 amino acids: CASSLRTSGNTDTQYF. The CDR3 bases are TGTGCCAGTAGTCTCCGGACTAGCGGGAACACAGATACGCAGTATTTT.